Given below is one T cell receptor beta chain in context. Its antigen specificity is not known. In total, 500 to 700 healthy bone marrow donors made up the cohort. At the time of sampling, all cohort members were nominally healthy, though unrecorded immune exposures were likely present. The donor was CMV seropositive and belonged to the group of 250 to 300 seropositive cohort members. A peripheral blood sample was provided by each donor, and peripheral blood mononuclear cells were used for TCR beta sequencing. Genomic DNA extraction from the blood cell samples was performed with the Qiagen DNeasy Blood Extraction Kit. The sample originates from a study of cytomegalovirus exposure and HLA in healthy donors (dated by TCRdb to 2016 to 2017). About the full investigation: An earlier analysis of approximately 590 of the donors reported about 290 Gb of sequence data and 117 million unique TCR beta sequences from about 200 million T cells. In the later analysis, no new phenotypic data were used to find candidate immune exposures; instead, reliance was placed on TCR beta sequences and their occurrence across donors. An early release covering about 600 HLA-typed donors comprised about 290 gigabases of sequencing data and around 80 million unique TCR sequences. To study patterns of TCR occurrence, a later analysis re-analyzed previously published TCR beta repertoires from under 750 donors and added high-resolution HLA genotyping. Of the 398 genotyped donors, 81% were placed in the genetic ancestry cluster associated with self-reported Caucasian donors. Along with the approximately 700-subject first cohort, a separate validation cohort of about 110 different subjects was used. Every repertoire in the discovery cohort had been generated on one and the same sequencing platform. High-throughput TCR immunosequencing, statistical association of individual TCRs with disease status, and machine learning were combined to predict cytomegalovirus infection status. The study aimed to test whether signatures of past pathogen exposure could be identified by cataloging public T cell receptors. HLA typing covered class I and class II loci at four-digit resolution. An earlier analysis of fewer than 700 of the donors applied high-throughput TCR beta sequencing to assess whether each TCR beta V gene segment acted as functional or pseudogenic. Across about 380 genotyped donors of the cohort, an average of about 240,000 unique TCR beta nucleotide sequences per donor were sequenced, and roughly a sixth of those sequences were non-productive. Donor age, sex, ethnicity and CMV serostatus were compiled together with the repertoire data. Five DR-DQ haplotypes were treated as single units for association and clustering because of strong linkage in the cohort. Using immunosequencing, the study profiled T cell repertoires from 500 to 800 subjects and related those repertoires to cytomegalovirus serostatus. The number of typed donors differed by locus: roughly 629-640 for A, B, C, DRB1 and DQB1; 500 to 550 for DQA1; around 580 for DPA1; and roughly 490 for DPB1. In a later genetic analysis, genome-wide SNP genotypes for about 55% of the roughly 670 donors were used, and that subset was treated as a discovery cohort. Study-wide findings and limitations: Strong co-occurrence of HLA alleles, especially DR and DQ, made assigning TCR associations to individual alleles difficult. A further reported finding was that TCR beta sequences accurately predicted the HLA-A and HLA-B alleles for most subjects in the first cohort. Most TCR sequences were observed very rarely across donors, whereas some public TCRs were present in many individuals. A cluster of highly shared sequence variants was judged likely to be a technical artifact of the sequencing pipeline. Because counts were too low, about 15 rarely observed V segments, including chromosome 9 orphons, were left out of the earlier analysis of 587 of the donors. CMV serostatus was the only immune exposure information available for the cohort. According to a later analysis, TCR association rates differed among HLA loci, with DRB1 alleles showing the most associated TCRs and HLA-C alleles showing the fewest. A later analysis associated 17,000 or so TCR beta sequences with specific HLA alleles at a false discovery rate of 0.05. Compared with the roughly 670-donor mean, donors in an Asian-associated ancestry cluster had fewer N-insertions in productive TCRs, according to a later genetic analysis. Correlated functional status among segregating V segments might be attributable to linkage disequilibrium, but an unknown experimental factor could not be ruled out. In a later analysis, HLA-associated TCR beta chains were found to be more clonally expanded and to have lower generation probabilities than equally common non-associated chains. The authors suggested that the approach could potentially be extended to other disease states and immunological phenotypes. An earlier analysis of approximately 600 of the donors showed that most TCR beta V segments appeared in productive rearrangements either about 87% or about 30% of the time, which broadly matched IMGT annotations. In vitro tests confirmed that a few of the cytomegalovirus-associated TCR beta chains recognize cytomegalovirus antigens. Because some donors lacked HLA typing at each locus, the association tests relied only on the typed subset. A later analysis reported that several top co-occurrence clusters appeared linked to parvovirus B19, influenza, CMV and Epstein-Barr virus. In the study, about 150 TCR beta chains were listed as associated with cytomegalovirus. This cohort had only TCR beta chains sequenced, and the lack of alpha or paired-chain data limited which features could be detected. Some IMGT-functional V segments, including TRBV6-2 and TRBV6-3, could not be distinguished by the 87-base-pair reads and were therefore excluded. Sequencing depth was assumed to be roughly uniform across donors in the presence/absence analyses, though that assumption may not hold. A later genetic analysis associated a missense DCLRE1C variant with V-gene and J-gene trimming of TCR beta chains, and an independent cohort replicated the association. In a later analysis, most CMV-associated TCR beta chains were found to appear HLA-restricted, with HLA associations seemingly driven largely by CMV exposure. The classifier was reported to diagnose cytomegalovirus status with high specificity and sensitivity in both the original cohort and the validation cohort.

CDR1 and CDR2, looked up from the germline V gene, are SGHRS and YFSETQ. Its CDR3 holds 13 amino acids, cysteine through phenylalanine. Only the CDR3 part of the read is kept: 39 bases, read in frame from the first base. Trimming removed 7 bases from V and 1 base from J, leaving 10 bases between the germline ends. Library preparation used the immunoSEQ multiplex PCR assay. For the multiplex PCR, a mixture combining 60 forward primers for TCR Vbeta segments and 13 reverse primers for TCR Jbeta segments was used. The CDR3 region of rearranged TCR beta genes was amplified from genomic DNA with a multiplex PCR assay. The amplified TCR beta libraries were sequenced on the Illumina HiSeq System as 87-base-pair reads. For the original study's pipeline: In a later analysis, tens of millions of unique TCR beta chains were counted across the roughly 670 repertoires, and about 10 million of these chains were shared by at least two donors. To remove PCR and sequencing errors, raw reads were error-corrected and collapsed into unique sequences using a nearest-neighbor algorithm that merged closely related sequences. To assign V, D and J gene segments, CDR3 sequences were aligned to IMGT reference sequences. For a sequence to be retained, a match of at least six nucleotides to both a V gene segment and a J gene segment was required. A rearrangement was called productive if the CDR3 had no stop codons and remained in frame with V and J, and every other rearrangement was called non-productive. CDR3 was defined according to IMGT convention as the region running from the second conserved V-encoded cysteine to the conserved J-encoded phenylalanine. The earlier analysis of a few hundred of the donors excluded any sequence lacking an unambiguous match to a single V gene segment. An earlier analysis of 500 to 600 of the donors classified V segments as functional when productive rearrangements were above 56.7% and as segregating when the standard deviation between donors was above 5%. A statistical classification framework was built to diagnose cytomegalovirus status from the catalog of TCR beta chain sequences. In a later analysis, TCR nucleotide sequences were compared against IMGT/GENE-DB human TR gene sequences so that V and J genes could be assigned. A later analysis assigned CDR3 sequences and most-parsimonious VDJ recombination scenarios with the TCRdist pipeline. In a later analysis, every TCR beta chain was defined by the combination of its CDR3 amino acid sequence and its V-gene family, and reads without a unique V-gene family were dropped. A later analysis removed roughly 590 highly shared, low-generation-probability nucleotide sequences to deal with suspected cross-contamination and a sequencing artifact. A later analysis calculated a clonal expansion index for each public chain from normalized within-repertoire ranks of inferred template counts. Generation probabilities in a later analysis came from a VDJ recombination model fitted to out-of-frame rearrangements, and those results were checked against IGoR. Hypergeometric tests were used in a later analysis to score TCR-TCR, TCR-HLA and TCR-CMV co-occurrence, with a repertoire-size bias correction applied to the TCR pairs. False discovery rates were estimated in a later analysis by permuting HLA or CMV assignments 20 times. In a later analysis, co-occurring TCRs were grouped using DBSCAN, with TCRdist sequence similarity added in when clustering inside HLA-allele-positive subsets. Co-occurrence clustering excluded repertoires with fewer than 30,000 or more than 120,000 public chains, plus five with anomalous nucleotide sharing. Sourced from immuneACCESS, this table was stored by TCRdb with only in-frame sequences that have V and J called. A share of the clones is absent; for the studies checked, an unresolved V gene accounts for under half, and the remainder has no known explanation. Clone size and the V and J calls come from that table; the DNA yielded D and trimming. The table of this sample itemizes about 38,000 clones. More than 8% of the sample is taken by the ten largest.

The sequenced sample consisted of PBMCs. This receptor was taken from a man aged 35 to 55 in good health and CMV-seropositive. The chain is encoded by TRBV5-1 joined to TRBJ2-3; TRBD2 might be the D gene, on 6 matching bases. The CDR3 region reads CASSLAGTDTQYF. At the DNA level, the sequence is TGCGCCAGCTCACTAGCAGGCACAGATACGCAGTATTTT.